One sample yielded the 3 T cell receptor beta chains listed below, sequenced in a study of shared clonotypes between healthy human individuals. Naive CD8 cells lacked CD45RO and underwent positive selection for CCR7, leaving out terminally differentiated effector memory CD45RA+ cells. Libraries were prepared by immunoSEQ multiplex PCR; TCRdb keeps only in-frame clonotypes and omits some of them. This table holds roughly 2,000,000 clones, just under 95% found once. Material for sequencing was naive CD8+ T cells from PBMCs. The receptor set was obtained from a young man in good health. Some clones in this sample may be carry-over from other donors' samples.

J is TRBJ2-7 and V is TRBV7-9; a possible D gene is TRBD1 (5 bases). In germline, CDR1 is SEHNR, CDR2 FQNEAQ (reference sequence). Trimming removed 1 base at V and 4 bases at J, with 20 bases between. The CDR3 sequence is 17 residues long. The DNA for the CDR3 is TGTGCCAGCAGCTTAGGTCTTCGGCAGGGTATGATGTACGAGCAGTACTTC. As protein: CASSLGLRQGMMYEQYF.

The chain carries TRBV6-5 and TRBJ2-1, with TRBD1 matching 9 bases. Germline-derived CDR1 and CDR2 are MNHEY and SVGAGI. The CDR3 is 14 residues long. V gave up 6 bases and J gave up 3 bases; unmatched junction bases: 3. CDR3 sequence (DNA): TGTGCCAGCAGCCACAGGGGGCTCTACAATGAGCAGTTCTTC. Protein product: CASSHRGLYNEQFF.

This clone appeared once. The chain has TRBV27 and TRBJ2-7; D not certain. The CDR3 covers 15 residues. V was cut by 3 bases and J by 0 bases, with 12 bases left in between. Germline values: CDR1 MNHEY, CDR2 SMNVEV (reference sequence). The CDR3 is CASSFNSASSYEQYF. For the CDR3, the DNA is TGTGCCAGCAGTTTTAATTCGGCTAGCTCCTACGAGCAGTACTTC.